This TCR beta chain was retrieved from a study of OX40 agonist ivuxolimab in advanced cancers. As for the study in general: It was ivuxolimab, an agonistic anti-OX40 (CD134) antibody, that patients were treated with. Three partial responders included one hepatocellular carcinoma patient and two cutaneous melanoma patients.

Notes on the study in general: Certain nonresponding patients likewise had low normalized T-cell clonal expansion.

J was trimmed by 3 bases and V by 5 bases; bases with no gene match: 12. The V gene's germline CDR1 is SGHNT and CDR2 YENEEA. The CDR3 sequence is 16 residues long. Method: immunoSEQ multiplex PCR; TCRdb's copy keeps in-frame clones and lacks some. The sample includes about 80,000 clones, less than 95% of them seen just once. Worth noting for this clone: The antigen is undetermined.

Sequences were derived from CD4+ or CD8+ T cells sorted from blood, sampled in a trial of the OX40 agonist ivuxolimab. The chain uses TRBV11-3 and TRBJ1-1, with TRBD1 identical over 7 bases. The TCR comes from an adult with an advanced solid tumor such as melanoma, head and neck, liver or kidney cancer. The DNA for the CDR3 is TGTGCCAGCAGCCCGGGGACAGCCTGGGGGGACACTGAAGCTTTCTTT. Translation: CASSPGTAWGDTEAFF.